The source of this T cell receptor beta chain is a study of blood T cell repertoires in COVID-19. From germline, CDR1 is MNHEY and CDR2 SMNVEV (reference sequence). CDR3 length: 13 amino acids. V shed 3 bases and J shed 6 bases, with 8 bases lying between them. Measured with immunoSEQ multiplex PCR; TCRdb has only the in-frame clones, and not every one. The repertoire holds some 80,000 clones, with around four fifths as singletons. This clone was counted between two and nine times. The source of this sequence is a man older than 75 with active or convalescent COVID-19. The gene calls are TRBV27 and TRBJ1-4; D may be TRBD1 (5 bases). The sequenced sample consisted of peripheral blood. The CDR3 spells CASSFSGYEKLFF. As DNA, the CDR3 is TGTGCCAGCAGTTTTTCAGGGTATGAAAAACTGTTTTTT.